A single sample is the source of the 31 T cell receptor beta chains below, sequenced in a study of blood T cell repertoires in COVID-19. Sequenced by immunoSEQ multiplex PCR; TCRdb stores in-frame clones only, minus some. The repertoire holds about 230,000 clones, with roughly nine tenths as singletons. Sequencing was carried out using PBMCs or T cells enriched from blood (not recorded which). The receptor source for this set is a woman between 50 and 59 years old in a cohort exposed to, infected with or recovered from COVID-19 (not recorded which).

This sequence joins TRBV2 and TRBJ2-3, with 8 bases matching TRBD2. The CDR3 sequence is 14 residues long. The V gene's germline CDR1 is SNHLY and CDR2 FYNNEI. Germline trimming cut 5 bases from V and 1 base from J; bases unmatched to any gene: 2. CDR3 protein: CASSYSGGTDTQYF. CDR3 bases: TGTGCCAGCAGTTATAGCGGGGGCACAGATACGCAGTATTTT.

The V gene is TRBV3-1 (or the pseudogene TRBV3-2), the J gene TRBJ1-2; TRBD1 aligns across 8 bases. V trimming: 4 bases; J trimming: 6 bases; junction bases outside the gene matches: 10. Germline V gene lookup returns CDR1 LGHDT and CDR2 YNNKEL (reference sequence). The CDR3 is 15 residues long. The CDR3 DNA is TGTGCCAGCAGCCCTCGGGACAGGTGGGGAGATGGCTACACCTTC. Protein product: CASSPRDRWGDGYTF.

The rearrangement uses TRBV4-2 and TRBJ1-5; 7 positions match TRBD1. Germline loops: CDR1 LGHNA, CDR2 YNFKEQ. V was pared by 4 bases and J by 2 bases, with 20 bases of the junction left unmatched. The CDR3 has 20 residues. For the CDR3, the DNA is TGTGCCAGCAGCCCGCACGCCCCGCCAACGACAGGGTTTGGCAATCAGCCCCAGCATTTT. Its translation is CASSPHAPPTTGFGNQPQHF.

This sequence joins TRBV5-1 and TRBJ2-5; D perhaps matches TRBD2 (6 bases). V lost 2 bases and J 3 bases, leaving 23 bases between the germline ends. This CDR3 spans 18 amino acids. Germline CDR1 is SGHRS and CDR2 is YFSETQ. CDR3 loop: CASSFGGASQVPEETQYF. The DNA for the CDR3 is TGCGCCAGCAGCTTTGGCGGGGCTAGCCAGGTTCCCGAAGAGACCCAGTACTTC.

The rearrangement links TRBV4-3 to TRBJ2-3; possible D gene TRBD2, 5 bases. Germline lookup yields CDR1 LGHNA and CDR2 YSLEER. Trimming cost V 4 bases and J 1 base, with 9 bases left between them. The length of the CDR3 is 14 residues. The CDR3 sequence: CASSPKGGTDTQYF. For the CDR3, the DNA is TGCGCCAGCAGCCCCAAGGGAGGCACAGATACGCAGTATTTT.

This clone counts as medium-sized. The J gene is TRBJ2-7, the V gene TRBV6-5, with TRBD2 as a possible D gene (5 bases). The germline V and J ends were trimmed by 0 bases and 2 bases, with 11 bases remaining between them. CDR3 length: 15 residues. Germline CDR1 MNHEY, CDR2 SVGAGI. This chain's CDR3 is CASSYSRAFTYEQYF. The CDR3 nucleotides are TGTGCCAGCAGTTACTCGAGGGCGTTTACCTACGAGCAGTACTTC.

CDR3 sequence: CASRTPDTDTQYF. In nucleotides, the CDR3 is TGTGCCAGCAGGACTCCCGACACAGATACGCAGTATTTT. The rearrangement links TRBV6-5 to TRBJ2-3, with D hard to call. Trimming cost V 6 bases and J 2 bases, with 9 bases left between them. There are 13 residues in the CDR3. CDR1 is MNHEY, CDR2 SVGAGI, per germline.

The V gene is TRBV6-1, the J gene TRBJ1-2; TRBD1 is a possible D gene (5 bases). Looked up from germline, CDR1 is MNHNS and CDR2 is SASEGT. This CDR3 has 13 residues. With 2 bases removed from V and 8 bases from J, the gap between germline ends came to 12 bases. CDR3 coding DNA: TGTGCCAGCAGTGAATGGGGCAGTTCGGGCTACACCTTC. This translates into CASSEWGSSGYTF.

The V gene is TRBV28, the J gene TRBJ1-3; 8 bases fit TRBD1. J lost 2 bases, V lost 11 bases, and 8 bases had no gene match. The CDR3 has 14 residues. Germline V gives CDR1 MDHEN, CDR2 SYDVKM. As DNA, the CDR3 is TGTGCCGGCAAAACAGGGGGAACTGGAAACACCATATATTTT. It is translated as CAGKTGGTGNTIYF.

The V and J genes are TRBV9 and TRBJ2-1; TRBD2 matches 12 bases. Germline CDR1 reads SGDLS; CDR2 reads YYNGEE. This CDR3 comprises 15 residues. V trimming: 3 bases; J trimming: 6 bases; junction bases outside the gene matches: 4. The CDR3 loop is CASSATSGGTNEQFF. The CDR3, as DNA: TGTGCCAGCAGCGCCACTAGCGGGGGGACCAATGAGCAGTTCTTC.

J is TRBJ1-4 and V is TRBV5-1; no clear D. There are 16 residues in the CDR3. Trimming removed 0 bases at V and 3 bases at J, with 12 bases between. CDR1 and CDR2 (germline): SGHRS, YFSETQ. CDR3 amino acids: CASSLDTFLPNEKLFF. In nucleotides, the CDR3 is TGCGCCAGCAGCTTGGACACATTTTTACCTAATGAAAAACTGTTTTTT.

This clone was recorded once. This rearrangement joins TRBV5-4 to TRBJ2-3; D is possibly TRBD2 (6 bases). This CDR3 contains 14 residues. Germline-derived CDR1 and CDR2 are SGHNT and YYREEE (reference sequence). V was shortened by 4 bases and J by 3 bases, with 12 bases between the two germline ends. CDR3 in amino acids: CASSPGGTTDTQYF. CDR3 DNA: TGTGCCAGCAGCCCCGGGGGTACAACAGATACGCAGTATTTT.

The rearrangement joins TRBV1 to TRBJ2-6; the table's D gene call, TRBD2, was not cross checked with the DNA. TRBV1 is noted as a pseudogene. The CDR3 length is 18 residues. CDR3 DNA sequence: TGCACCAGCAGCCAAGATCAACCGGGTTCCTCTGGGGCCAACGTCCTGACTTTC. Amino acids: CTSSQDQPGSSGANVLTF.

This clone was seen a handful of times. The chain uses TRBV25-1 and TRBJ2-2; D is uncertain. The CDR3 covers 14 residues. Germline CDR1 and CDR2: MGHDK and SYGVNS. Trimming cost V 5 bases and J 2 bases, with 9 bases left between them. CDR3 protein: CASSSGPNTGELFF. The CDR3 coding sequence is TGTGCCAGCAGTTCTGGGCCCAACACCGGGGAGCTGTTTTTT. Complete variable domain (other parts from reference TRBV25-1 and TRBJ2-2): EADIYQTPRYLVIGTGKKITLECSQTMGHDKMYWYQQDPGMELHLIHYSYGVNSTEKGDLSSESTVSRIRTEHFPLTLESARPSHTSQYLCASSSGPNTGELFFGEGSRLTVL.

For this clone: Other DNA sequences in the sample encode the same CDR3. In DNA form, the CDR3 reads TGTGCCAGCAGTTACTCGAGCTCCTACAATGAGCAGTTCTTC. This gives the protein CASSYSSSYNEQFF. This rearrangement joins TRBV6-5 to TRBJ2-1; D is ambiguous. The CDR3 loop spans 14 amino acids. CDR1 MNHEY and CDR2 SVGAGI come from the germline V gene. Trimming took off 0 bases at V and 0 bases at J, with 3 bases between the two ends.

V gene TRBV21-1 combines with J gene TRBJ2-1; the table gives TRBD2 as D, unverified against the DNA. TRBV21-1 constitutes a pseudogene. The CDR3 runs to 15 residues. The CDR3, as DNA: TGTGCCAGCAGCCGACGAGAGACTAGTGCTAATGAGCAGTTCTTC. This codes for CASSRRETSANEQFF.

This clone was seen many times. This chain links TRBV5-1 with TRBJ1-1; a weak D match, TRBD1 (6 bases). Germline CDR1 is SGHRS and CDR2 is YFSETQ. V was clipped by 2 bases and J by 2 bases, with 13 bases between them. The CDR3 is 15 amino acids. Here the CDR3 reads CASSFRQDSNTEAFF. The CDR3 bases are TGCGCCAGCAGCTTTCGGCAGGACAGTAACACTGAAGCTTTCTTT.

There are a few counts of this clone. This sequence joins TRBV5-1 and TRBJ1-2; 9 bases align to TRBD1. CDR1 and CDR2 from the germline V gene are SGHRS and YFSETQ. Trimming cost V 0 bases and J 4 bases; bases outside gene matches: 7. The CDR3 loop spans 16 amino acids. The CDR3, as DNA: TGCGCCAGCAGCTTGGACACCACAGGGGGCATCTATGGCTACACCTTC. Translating gives CASSLDTTGGIYGYTF. Drawing the rest from reference TRBV5-1 and TRBJ1-2, the complete variable domain is KAGVTQTPRYLIKTRGQQVTLSCSPISGHRSVSWYQQTPGQGLQFLFEYFSETQRNKGNFPGRFSGRQFSNSRSEMNVSTLELGDSALYLCASSLDTTGGIYGYTFGSGTRLTVV.

CDR3 in DNA: TGTGCCAGCAGCGTAGCTGGTGCTAGGCTAGAAAAACTGTTTTTT. Translated, it gives CASSVAGARLEKLFF. The V call is TRBV9, the J call TRBJ1-4, with unresolved D. Germline loops: CDR1 SGDLS, CDR2 YYNGEE. CDR3 size: 15 residues. V was shortened by 0 bases and J by 8 bases, with 14 bases between the two germline ends.

This sequence joins TRBV11-2 and TRBJ1-2; TRBD1 agrees at 8 bases. Germline V gene lookup returns CDR1 SGHAT and CDR2 FQNNGV. The CDR3 is made up of 11 amino acids. V dropped 5 bases and J dropped 7; count of bases not matched to a gene: 0. CDR3 region: CASSQGAGYTF. In DNA, the CDR3 is TGTGCCAGCAGCCAGGGGGCTGGCTACACCTTC. The complete variable domain, with remaining parts taken from reference TRBV11-2 and TRBJ1-2, reads EAGVAQSPRYKIIEKRQSVAFWCNPISGHATLYWYQQILGQGPKLLIQFQNNGVVDDSQLPKDRFSAERLKGVDSTLKIQPAKLEDSAVYLCASSQGAGYTFGSGTRLTVV.

CDR3 sequence: CASSQTDRAQPQHF. In nucleotides, the CDR3 is TGCGCCAGCAGCCAAACGGACAGGGCTCAGCCCCAGCATTTT. The chain joins TRBV4-1 to TRBJ1-5; 8 nucleotides align to TRBD1. Germline V CDR1 and CDR2: MGHRA, YSYEKL. The CDR3 has 14 residues. J lost 6 bases, V lost 2 bases, and 3 bases had no gene match.

This chain connects TRBV29-1 to TRBJ1-3; D not certain. Germline CDR1 and CDR2: SQVTM and ANQGSEA. V dropped 1 base and J dropped 4 bases, with 8 bases sitting between them. The CDR3 sequence is 13 residues long. CDR3 DNA: TGCAGCGTTGAAGGCGATCTCGGAAACACCATATATTTT. Its translation: CSVEGDLGNTIYF.

The V and J genes are TRBV4-2 and TRBJ1-2, with 7 bases fitting TRBD1. The junction had 11 bases not matched to a gene; V was cut back by 4 bases and J by 6 bases. The germline CDR1 and CDR2 sequences are LGHNA and YNFKEQ. There are 15 residues in the CDR3. Here the CDR3 reads CASSRSYTGANGYTF. CDR3 coding DNA: TGTGCCAGCAGCCGGTCCTACACAGGGGCCAATGGCTACACCTTC.

The chain combines TRBV7-2 with TRBJ2-3; 8 positions match TRBD2. The germline CDR1 and CDR2 sequences are SGHTA and FQGNSA. V lost 6 bases to trimming and J lost 0 bases; unmatched junction nucleotides: 8. The CDR3 sequence is 16 residues long. CDR3 protein: CASRVSRGVSTDTQYF. The DNA of the CDR3 is TGTGCCAGCAGGGTCTCGCGGGGGGTAAGCACAGATACGCAGTATTTT.

Here the CDR3 reads CASSLKPSQAGYGYTF. For the CDR3, the DNA is TGTGCCAGCAGCTTAAAGCCGTCCCAGGCGGGCTATGGCTACACCTTC. This chain joins TRBV7-2 and TRBJ1-2; D remains unclear. This CDR3 is built from 16 residues. V was trimmed by 2 bases and J by 4 bases, leaving 17 bases between them. Per the germline V gene, CDR1 is SGHTA and CDR2 is FQGNSA. The full variable domain, rest sourced from reference TRBV7-2 and TRBJ1-2, is GAGVSQSPSNKVTEKGKDVELRCDPISGHTALYWYRQSLGQGLEFLIYFQGNSAPDKSGLPSDRFSAERTGGSVSTLTIQRTQQEDSAVYLCASSLKPSQAGYGYTFGSGTRLTVV.

The chain couples TRBV29-1 to TRBJ2-2; 12 bases line up with TRBD2. V gave up 6 bases and J gave up 3 bases; unmatched junction bases: 5. There are 15 residues in the CDR3. Per the germline V gene, CDR1 is SQVTM and CDR2 is ANQGSEA. CDR3 in amino acids: CSVTRTSGDTGELFF. For the CDR3, the DNA is TGCAGCGTCACAAGGACTAGCGGGGACACCGGGGAGCTGTTTTTT.

The chain combines TRBV7-2 with TRBJ1-2, with D perhaps TRBD1 (5 bases). The germline V and J ends were trimmed by 5 bases and 4 bases, with 23 bases remaining between them. CDR3 length: 17 amino acids. Per the germline V gene, CDR1 is SGHTA and CDR2 is FQGNSA. CDR3 amino acids: CASSPRVGQAGGYGYTF. In nucleotides, the CDR3 is TGTGCCAGCAGCCCCCGAGTCGGGCAGGCCGGGGGCTATGGCTACACCTTC.

The V and J genes are TRBV5-1 and TRBJ1-2, with D perhaps matching TRBD1 (5 bases). The CDR3 consists of 13 residues. Deletions cut 0 bases from V and 7 bases from J, with 10 bases between. CDR1 SGHRS and CDR2 YFSETQ come from the germline V gene. The CDR3 DNA is TGCGCCAGCAGCTTGGAACAGGCCTCTGGCTACACCTTC. It encodes CASSLEQASGYTF.

This clone appeared once. J is TRBJ1-3 and V is TRBV7-8; 7 bases align to TRBD1. The trim removed 3 bases at V and 0 bases at J, leaving 8 bases unmatched. This CDR3 region has 17 residues. Germline V gene data show CDR1 as SGHVS and CDR2 as FQNEAQ. The CDR3 bases are TGTGCCAGCAGCTTGGGGTCCGGGACAGCCTCTGGAAACACCATATATTTT. It yields the protein CASSLGSGTASGNTIYF.

The gene calls are TRBV24-1 and TRBJ2-1; TRBD1 agrees at 10 bases. This CDR3 spans 15 amino acids. Trimming took 3 bases from V and 10 from J; bases not matched to a gene: 8. Per the germline V gene, CDR1 is KGHDR and CDR2 is SFDVKD. The CDR3 protein is CATSDRDRGFQEQFF. CDR3 DNA: TGTGCCACCAGTGATAGGGACAGGGGTTTTCAGGAGCAGTTCTTC.

V is TRBV4-2 and J is TRBJ2-5; D gene ambiguous. V was shortened by 3 bases and J by 5 bases, with 10 bases between the two germline ends. From germline, CDR1 is LGHNA and CDR2 YNFKEQ. CDR3 length equals 13 residues. The CDR3 is CASSQIAQETQYF. Written as DNA, the CDR3 is TGTGCCAGCAGCCAGATAGCCCAGGAGACCCAGTACTTC.